This T cell receptor (beta chain) was found in a study of blood T cell repertoires in COVID-19. As for the study in general: COVID-19 samples collected from the United States, Italy and Spain covered acute and convalescent phases. PBMCs, B-cell-depleted T cells, or T cells provided the cDNA or gDNA that made up the material.

This clone was seen just once. TCRdb's copy holds only in-frame clones and misses some; the assay was immunoSEQ multiplex PCR. Of around 250,000 clones listed, around 90% are singletons. The ends were cut back, 4 bases at V and 2 bases at J, with 12 bases in the middle. The CDR3 contains 15 residues. Looked up from germline, CDR1 is SGHAT and CDR2 is FQNNGV. This sequence joins TRBV11-2 and TRBJ1-3, with unresolved D. The TCR originated in a woman in her seventies with active or convalescent COVID-19. The sample consisted of peripheral blood. The CDR3 coding sequence is TGTGCCAGCAGCTCTCAAGGAGGGCCTGGAAACACCATATATTTT. Translating gives CASSSQGGPGNTIYF.